These 31 T cell receptor beta chains came from one sample sequenced in a study of blood T cell repertoires in COVID-19 (dated by TCRdb to about 2020). Receptors were amplified or captured by the immunoSEQ multiplex PCR assay. In TCRdb, the immuneACCESS table is reduced to in-frame sequences with V and J assigned. These tables do not hold every clone; where another copy was compared, an unresolved V gene accounts for under half, and the others remain unexplained. Counted in this sample were approximately 380,000 clones; 85% of them appeared once. Clones ranked in the top ten supply about 3.6% of the sample. Sequencing was carried out using peripheral blood. These receptors were collected from a woman younger than 35 with acute or convalescent COVID-19.

V gene TRBV29-1 combines with J gene TRBJ2-7; TRBD2 matches at 9 bases. Germline V lookup: CDR1 SQVTM, CDR2 ANQGSEA. The CDR3 contains 13 residues. Trimming at V came to 4 bases and at J to 5 bases, leaving 6 bases not matched to a gene. The CDR3 loop is CSVAAGGGHEQYF. In nucleotides, the CDR3 is TGCAGCGTTGCTGCGGGAGGGGGCCACGAGCAGTACTTC.

The chain employs TRBV7-3 and TRBJ2-3; tentatively, D is TRBD1 (6 bases). From germline, CDR1 is SGHTA and CDR2 FQGTGA. This CDR3 spans 15 amino acids. V lost 2 bases and J 0 bases, leaving 9 bases between the germline ends. The CDR3 nucleotides are TGTGCCAGCAGCTTAGGACAGACTAGCACAGATACGCAGTATTTT. Translated, it gives CASSLGQTSTDTQYF.

The V gene is TRBV5-1, the J gene TRBJ2-7; D is possibly TRBD1 (5 bases). Germline assignment: CDR1 SGHRS and CDR2 YFSETQ. V was clipped by 2 bases and J by 2 bases, with 8 bases between them. There are 13 residues in the CDR3. The CDR3 region is CASSFAGTYEQYF. For the CDR3, the DNA is TGCGCCAGCAGCTTTGCAGGGACCTACGAGCAGTACTTC. The full variable domain, its missing parts supplied by reference TRBV5-1 and TRBJ2-7, is KAGVTQTPRYLIKTRGQQVTLSCSPISGHRSVSWYQQTPGQGLQFLFEYFSETQRNKGNFPGRFSGRQFSNSRSEMNVSTLELGDSALYLCASSFAGTYEQYFGPGTRLTVT.

The chain uses TRBV10-3 and TRBJ1-2, with D maybe TRBD1 (5 bases). V gave up 9 bases and J gave up 1 base, with 21 bases separating them. The CDR3 spans 16 residues. From germline, CDR1 is ENHRY and CDR2 SYGVKD. The CDR3 coding sequence is TGTGCCATTCGGAAAGAGACAGACGTGGTTAACTATGGCTACACCTTC. As protein: CAIRKETDVVNYGYTF.

The rearrangement uses TRBV28 and TRBJ1-5; a possible D gene is TRBD1 (6 bases). The V end was cut by 4 bases, the J end by 5 bases, with 12 bases between. The CDR3 spans 14 residues. Germline V CDR1 and CDR2: MDHEN, SYDVKM. CDR3 in DNA: TGTGCCAGCAGTTCTGGGACACCCTATCAGCCCCAGCATTTT. The encoded protein is CASSSGTPYQPQHF.

This clone was observed once. J is TRBJ1-5 and V is TRBV18; 12 bases map to TRBD1. This CDR3 region has 16 residues. The J segment lost 4 bases and the V segment lost 4 bases, leaving 5 bases of the junction unmatched. The germline V gene has CDR1 KGHSH and CDR2 LQKENI. The CDR3: CASSRDRGQGNQPQHF. The CDR3 nucleotides read TGTGCCAGCTCACGGGACAGGGGGCAAGGAAATCAGCCCCAGCATTTT.

This clone has just a few counts. This chain connects TRBV9 to TRBJ1-1, with D possibly TRBD1 on 6 matching bases. Germline V CDR1 and CDR2: SGDLS, YYNGEE. This CDR3 spans 14 amino acids. V was pared by 2 bases and J by 2 bases, with 10 bases between. CDR3 region: CASSVTGDNTEAFF. CDR3 coding DNA: TGTGCCAGCAGCGTGACAGGCGATAACACTGAAGCTTTCTTT.

The chain combines TRBV19 with TRBJ1-1, with D possibly TRBD1 on 5 matching bases. This CDR3 is built from 12 residues. In germline, CDR1 is LNHDA, CDR2 SQIVND (reference sequence). V lost 9 bases and J lost 10, with 18 bases in between. The CDR3 DNA reads TGTGCCAGCCGGCAGGGATTGATGGGAGCTTTCTTT. This translates into CASRQGLMGAFF.

The J gene is TRBJ2-3, the V gene TRBV27; a possible D gene is TRBD2 (5 bases). The CDR3 runs to 16 residues. Germline assignment: CDR1 MNHEY and CDR2 SMNVEV (reference sequence). Trimming cost V 3 bases and J 0 bases, with 13 bases left between them. In DNA, the CDR3 is TGTGCCAGCAGTTTTTTGGCAAGACTAAGCACAGATACGCAGTATTTT. Translated: CASSFLARLSTDTQYF.

The gene calls are TRBV19 and TRBJ1-5; D perhaps matches TRBD1 (6 bases). V lost 5 bases, J lost 5 bases, and 13 bases lay in between. The CDR3 length is 14 residues. Germline-derived CDR1 and CDR2 are LNHDA and SQIVND (reference sequence). The CDR3 spells CASSYDRSDQPQHF. CDR3 coding DNA: TGTGCCAGTAGTTACGACAGGTCGGATCAGCCCCAGCATTTT. Filled out from reference TRBV19 and TRBJ1-5, the complete variable domain reads DGGITQSPKYLFRKEGQNVTLSCEQNLNHDAMYWYRQDPGQGLRLIYYSQIVNDFQKGDIAEGYSVSREKKESFPLTVTSAQKNPTAFYLCASSYDRSDQPQHFGDGTRLSIL.

The V and J genes are TRBV6-5 and TRBJ2-7, with 8 bases identical to TRBD1. CDR3 length equals 15 residues. Losses at the gene ends were 2 bases for V and 3 bases for J; bases not matched to a gene: 6. Per germline, CDR1 MNHEY and CDR2 SVGAGI. The CDR3, as DNA: TGTGCCAGCAGTTACCGAGACAGGGGCAACTACGAGCAGTACTTC. This translates into CASSYRDRGNYEQYF.

The rearrangement uses TRBV2 and TRBJ1-1; possible D gene TRBD1, 5 bases. Germline CDR1 reads SNHLY; CDR2 reads FYNNEI. The V end was cut by 8 bases, the J end by 0 bases, with 13 bases between. CDR3 size: 14 residues. The CDR3 loop reads CASVYRYMNTEAFF. DNA for the CDR3: TGTGCCAGCGTATACAGGTACATGAACACTGAAGCTTTCTTT.

The rearrangement links TRBV2 to TRBJ2-7, with TRBD2 as a possible D gene (5 bases). The CDR3 is 12 residues long. V was trimmed by 5 bases and J by 5 bases, leaving 10 bases between them. CDR1 and CDR2 (germline): SNHLY, FYNNEI. The CDR3 DNA is TGTGCCAGCAGTCTGGAGGTCCACGAGCAGTACTTC. Amino acids: CASSLEVHEQYF.

This clone was counted a single time. This rearrangement joins TRBV6-1 to TRBJ1-4; D ambiguous. The germline V gene has CDR1 MNHNS and CDR2 SASEGT. Trimming took off 3 bases at V and 8 bases at J, with 4 bases between the two ends. CDR3 length: 11 residues. As DNA, the CDR3 is TGTGCCAGCAGTGAGAGGGAAAAACTGTTTTTT. Residues: CASSEREKLFF.

The chain employs TRBV28 and TRBJ2-7; 12 nucleotides agree with TRBD2. The germline gives CDR1 MDHEN, CDR2 SYDVKM. CDR3 length equals 18 residues. With V trimmed by 7 bases and J by 2 bases, 15 bases remained unmatched. The CDR3 coding sequence is TGTGCCAGCACCCCCCGATTGGCTAGCGGGAGGGCCCCCTACGAGCAGTACTTC. Translated, it gives CASTPRLASGRAPYEQYF.

This chain uses TRBV2 with TRBJ1-6; possibly TRBD1 for D (5 bases). This CDR3 has 15 amino acids. The V end was cut by 3 bases, the J end by 0 bases, with 6 bases between. Germline loops: CDR1 SNHLY, CDR2 FYNNEI. The CDR3 is CASSDQGSYNSPLHF. The CDR3 nucleotides read TGTGCCAGCAGTGACCAGGGCTCCTATAATTCACCCCTCCACTTT. Drawing the rest from reference TRBV2 and TRBJ1-6, the complete variable domain is EPEVTQTPSHQVTQMGQEVILRCVPISNHLYFYWYRQILGQKVEFLVSFYNNEISEKSEIFDDQFSVERPDGSNFTLKIRSTKLEDSAMYFCASSDQGSYNSPLHFGNGTRLTVT.

The chain carries TRBV29-1 and TRBJ2-5; tentative D call: TRBD2 (6 bases). The germline CDR1 and CDR2 sequences are SQVTM and ANQGSEA. This CDR3 spans 11 amino acids. Between the trimmed V and J ends, which lost 3 bases and 4 bases, there was a span of 6 bases. CDR3 region: CSVDGGETQYF. The CDR3 DNA is TGCAGCGTTGACGGGGGAGAGACCCAGTACTTC.

The gene calls are TRBV20-1 and TRBJ1-3, with 7 bases fitting TRBD1. From germline, CDR1 is DFQATT and CDR2 SNEGSKA (reference sequence). The CDR3 extends over 14 amino acids. J gave up 4 bases and V 3 bases, and 6 bases lay outside the gene matches. The CDR3 region has the DNA TGCAGTGCTAGTCGGACAGGCTCCGGAAACACCATATATTTT. It is translated as CSASRTGSGNTIYF.

The chain recombines TRBV6-5 with TRBJ1-6; 10 nucleotides agree with TRBD1. CDR1 and CDR2 from the germline V gene are MNHEY and SVGAGI. With 10 bases clipped from V and 5 bases from J, the junction kept 8 bases outside the gene matches. CDR3 size: 15 residues. The chain's CDR3 is CATVGTGVDNSPLHF. CDR3 nucleotides: TGTGCCACGGTCGGGACAGGGGTTGATAATTCACCCCTCCACTTT.

J is TRBJ2-7 and V is TRBV10-3; no clear D gene. The V gene lost 8 bases and the J gene lost 2 bases, with 7 bases spanning the gap. There are 11 residues in the CDR3. The germline CDR1 and CDR2 sequences are ENHRY and SYGVKD. CDR3 DNA sequence: TGTGCCATCGGCTTAACCTACGAGCAGTACTTC. Translation: CAIGLTYEQYF.

This chain joins TRBV2 and TRBJ2-1, with TRBD2 identical over 7 bases. The V and J ends lost 6 bases and 3 bases, in that order; junction bases with no gene match: 8. The CDR3 is 15 residues long. Germline CDR1 SNHLY, CDR2 FYNNEI. The CDR3 region has the DNA TGTGCCAGCAGAGCACCGGGACTATACTACAATGAGCAGTTCTTC. This codes for CASRAPGLYYNEQFF.

This chain links TRBV2 with TRBJ1-5; D call uncertain. CDR1 is SNHLY, CDR2 FYNNEI, per germline. Trimming took 5 bases from V and 7 from J, leaving 12 bases between them. The CDR3 has 13 amino acids. In DNA form, the CDR3 reads TGTGCCAGCAGTATCCAGGTAGAACAGCCCCAGCATTTT. This gives the protein CASSIQVEQPQHF.

The chain couples TRBV3-1 (or the pseudogene TRBV3-2) to TRBJ1-5; D is uncertain. V was cut by 0 bases and J by 4 bases, with 10 bases left in between. The V gene's germline CDR1 is LGHDT and CDR2 YNNKEL (reference sequence). CDR3 size: 15 residues. CDR3 region: CASSQEGDGNQPQHF. The CDR3 DNA is TGTGCCAGCAGCCAAGAAGGTGACGGGAATCAGCCCCAGCATTTT.

The chain employs TRBV19 and TRBJ1-1, with D hard to call. The CDR3 is 14 amino acids. In germline, CDR1 is LNHDA, CDR2 SQIVND (reference sequence). V was cut by 5 bases and J by 5 bases, with 15 bases left in between. The chain's CDR3 is CASSPYISQTEAFF. The CDR3 region has the DNA TGTGCCAGTAGTCCATATATCAGTCAGACTGAAGCTTTCTTT.

The V gene is TRBV7-3, the J gene TRBJ2-5; D not resolved. Trimming shortened V by 2 bases and J by 5 bases, and 6 bases separated the two germline ends. Germline values: CDR1 SGHTA, CDR2 FQGTGA. The length of the CDR3 is 12 residues. The CDR3 DNA reads as TGTGCCAGCAGCTTACACGGGGAGACCCAGTACTTC. Protein product: CASSLHGETQYF. The whole variable domain, filled in from reference TRBV7-3 and TRBJ2-5, reads GAGVSQTPSNKVTEKGKYVELRCDPISGHTALYWYRQSLGQGPEFLIYFQGTGAADDSGLPNDRFFAVRPEGSVSTLKIQRTERGDSAVYLCASSLHGETQYFGPGTRLLVL.

V and J are TRBV19 and TRBJ1-5, with a possible D match to TRBD1 (6 bases). The CDR3 is 14 residues long. Trimming took 7 bases from V and 4 from J, leaving 14 bases between them. Germline CDR1 and CDR2: LNHDA and SQIVND (reference sequence). The CDR3 DNA reads as TGTGCCAGTACCCAAAGAGGGGGAAATCAGCCCCAGCATTTT. Its translation is CASTQRGGNQPQHF.

This chain links TRBV28 with TRBJ1-1; D is perhaps TRBD1 (5 bases). The CDR3 extends over 16 amino acids. Trimming cost V 8 bases and J 3 bases, with 22 bases left between them. Germline V CDR1 and CDR2: MDHEN, SYDVKM. This CDR3 is CASAQLQVTGDTEAFF. CDR3 DNA: TGTGCCAGCGCCCAGTTACAGGTTACAGGTGACACTGAAGCTTTCTTT. Full variable domain (outside the CDR3, taken from reference TRBV28 and TRBJ1-1): DVKVTQSSRYLVKRTGEKVFLECVQDMDHENMFWYRQDPGLGLRLIYFSYDVKMKEKGDIPEGYSVSREKKERFSLILESASTNQTSMYLCASAQLQVTGDTEAFFGQGTRLTVV.

V usage is TRBV19 and J usage is TRBJ2-6, with TRBD2 matching 10 bases. The CDR3 spans 18 residues. The germline CDR1 and CDR2 sequences are LNHDA and SQIVND (reference sequence). V lost 4 bases to trimming and J lost 2 bases; unmatched junction nucleotides: 8. CDR3 nucleotides: TGTGCCAGTAGTACGACAGGGCTAGCGGGAGCTGGGGCCAACGTCCTGACTTTC. Translation gives CASSTTGLAGAGANVLTF.

The chain has TRBV24-1 and TRBJ2-7, with D tentatively TRBD1 (5 bases). The CDR3 contains 13 residues. V was clipped by 5 bases and J by 3 bases, with 10 bases between them. The germline gives CDR1 KGHDR, CDR2 SFDVKD. The CDR3 sequence is CATSAPGHYEQYF. CDR3 DNA: TGTGCCACCAGTGCCCCAGGACACTACGAGCAGTACTTC.

This chain joins TRBV4-2 and TRBJ2-7, with D maybe TRBD2 (6 bases). The V gene's germline CDR1 is LGHNA and CDR2 YNFKEQ. This CDR3 is 13 amino acids long. V was pared by 4 bases and J by 7 bases, with 14 bases between. For the CDR3, the DNA is TGTGCCAGCAGCCCCGGACGGCGGGGAGAGCAGTACTTC. This translates into CASSPGRRGEQYF.

This rearrangement joins TRBV9 to TRBJ2-3, with unresolved D. The CDR3 totals 16 residues. Germline CDR1 reads SGDLS; CDR2 reads YYNGEE. Trimming took off 5 bases at V and 0 bases at J, with 16 bases between the two ends. In nucleotides, the CDR3 is TGTGCCAGCAGTAGTCCAAAGGCGGAGAGCACAGATACGCAGTATTTT. Its protein is CASSSPKAESTDTQYF.